This T cell receptor beta chain was observed in a study of OX40 agonist ivuxolimab in advanced cancers. Broader study findings: In the 0.1 to 3.0 mg/kg range, CD4+ and CD8+ blood T cells had expanded clonally by week 6. CD8+ T cells (on average) carried more expanded clones than CD4+ T cells.

The table came from immunoSEQ multiplex PCR; TCRdb's copy has only in-frame clones and leaves some out. The table lists approximately 77,000 clones, over 70% of them singletons. Germline V CDR1 and CDR2: KGHSH, LQKENI. The V end was cut by 5 bases, the J end by 5 bases, with 13 bases between. The CDR3 consists of 13 residues. For this clone: The antigen is not known.

The chain carries TRBV18 and TRBJ2-7; D gene uncertain. The specimen was CD4+ or CD8+ T cells sorted from blood, collected in a trial of the OX40 agonist ivuxolimab. The source of this sequence is an adult with an advanced solid tumor such as melanoma, head and neck, liver or kidney cancer. In DNA, the CDR3 is TGTGCCAGCTCAACCTCAGCCCCCAACGAGCAGTACTTC. It yields the protein CASSTSAPNEQYF. The full variable domain, its missing parts supplied by reference TRBV18 and TRBJ2-7, is NAGVMQNPRHLVRRRGQEARLRCSPMKGHSHVYWYRQLPEEGLKFMVYLQKENIIDESGMPKERFSAEFPKEGPSILRIQQVVRGDSAAYFCASSTSAPNEQYFGPGTRLTVT.